These T cell receptor beta chains were read from a single sample in a study of shared T cell receptors in the human thymus. Repertoires were generated with immunoSEQ multiplex PCR, while TCRdb's copy carries only in-frame clones and drops some. The table has 700,000 or so clones, 80% to 90% seen once. Separately, the same data were catalogued under a study of human thymus T cells.

Sequenced input: thymocytes. The receptors were gathered from a girl under three years old with a congenital heart defect. Each CDR3 is given with its conserved first and last residue. The order of the fields is D gene, J gene, CDR3 length, clone size, V gene, CDR3 protein, CDR3 DNA. The D gene is left open where the match is weak. Clone size, where shown, is once, few, many, or a class for clones that have expanded.

TRBD1,TRBJ2-7,14,few,TRBV27,CASRDPGQGYEQYF,TGTGCCAGCAGGGATCCGGGACAGGGCTACGAGCAGTACTTC
-,TRBJ1-1,13,-,TRBV4-3,CASSQVRDTEAFF,TGCGCCAGCAGCCAAGTTCGAGACACTGAAGCTTTCTTT
-,TRBJ2-7,13,-,TRBV5-1,CASSSEHAGEQYF,TGCGCCAGCAGCTCGGAGCACGCGGGGGAGCAGTACTTC
-,TRBJ1-2,15,-,TRBV4-2,CASSPNMRQKNGYTF,TGTGCCAGCAGCCCCAACATGAGACAGAAGAATGGCTACACCTTC
-,TRBJ1-6,15,-,TRBV7-6,CASSPTGVMGSPLHF,TGTGCCAGCAGCCCGACGGGGGTCATGGGCTCACCCCTCCACTTT
-,TRBJ1-4,15,-,TRBV7-6,CASSFRGVDVEKLFF,TGTGCCAGCAGCTTTCGGGGGGTCGACGTGGAAAAACTGTTTTTT
-,TRBJ1-3,12,-,TRBV5-6,CASSLTVGTIYF,TGTGCCAGCAGCTTAACAGTGGGCACCATATATTTT
TRBD2,TRBJ2-5,16,-,TRBV6-6,CASSFETGGVFETQYF,TGTGCCAGCAGTTTTGAAACCGGGGGGGTGTTTGAGACCCAGTACTTC
-,TRBJ2-7,16,-,TRBV4-1,CASSQGFRSSSYEQYF,TGCGCCAGCAGCCAAGGATTCCGGTCAAGCTCCTACGAGCAGTACTTC
-,TRBJ1-2,14,-,TRBV11-2,CASSSPQTGYGYTF,TGTGCCAGCAGCTCCCCCCAGACAGGCTATGGCTACACCTTC